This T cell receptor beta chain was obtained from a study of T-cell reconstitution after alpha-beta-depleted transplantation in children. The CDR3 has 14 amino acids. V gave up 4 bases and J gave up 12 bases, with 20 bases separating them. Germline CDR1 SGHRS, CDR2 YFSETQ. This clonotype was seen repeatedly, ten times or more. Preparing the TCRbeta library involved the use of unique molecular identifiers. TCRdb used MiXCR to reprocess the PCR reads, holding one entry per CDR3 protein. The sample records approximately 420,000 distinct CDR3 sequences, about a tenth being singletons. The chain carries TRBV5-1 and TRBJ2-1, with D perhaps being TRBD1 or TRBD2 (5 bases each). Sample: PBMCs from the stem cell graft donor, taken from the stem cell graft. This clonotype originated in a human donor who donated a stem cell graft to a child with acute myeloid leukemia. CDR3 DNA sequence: TGCGCCAGCAGCCTCCGGGGTGGGGCCCTTGTGCAGTTCTTC. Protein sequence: CASSLRGGALVQFF.